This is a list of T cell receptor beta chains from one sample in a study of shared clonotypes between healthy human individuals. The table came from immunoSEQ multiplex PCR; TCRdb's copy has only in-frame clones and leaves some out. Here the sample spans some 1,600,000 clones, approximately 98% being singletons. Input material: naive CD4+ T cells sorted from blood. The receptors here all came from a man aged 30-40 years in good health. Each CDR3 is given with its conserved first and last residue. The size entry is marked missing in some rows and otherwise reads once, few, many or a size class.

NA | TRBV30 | CAWSVGAGGPEAFF
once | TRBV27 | CASSLLGQTATEAFF
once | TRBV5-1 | CATTTGGTDTQYF
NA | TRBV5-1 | CASSGRTGNTEAFF
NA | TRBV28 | CASSLAGVDGYTF
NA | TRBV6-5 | CAAQSGGGAYEQYF
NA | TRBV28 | CASSFRRWDYEQYF
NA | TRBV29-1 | CSVRGDWDQPQHF
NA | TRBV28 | CASSLSLTSGRDQETQYF
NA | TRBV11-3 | CASSPRNSYNEQFF
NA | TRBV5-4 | CASSNAGRETQYF
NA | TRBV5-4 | CASSGPDAVNTEAFF
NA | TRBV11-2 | CASSSVQGAGNEQFF
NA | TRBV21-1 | CASSKHRTSGSALSAQYF
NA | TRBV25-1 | CASSLTDTQYF
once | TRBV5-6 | CASSLFQGTDTQYF
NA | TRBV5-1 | CASSRDRGLEQYF
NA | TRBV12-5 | CASGLTENRQGAGCNQPQHF
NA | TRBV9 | CASSVEPGTGVPEQYF
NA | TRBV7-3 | CASSAPDTGELFF
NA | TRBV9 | CASRDDRGYGYTF
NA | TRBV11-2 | CASSFRLAGGNEQFF
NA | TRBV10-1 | CASSEQGATEAFF
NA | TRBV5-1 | CASSRNSHSGNTIYF
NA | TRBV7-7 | CASSLQLGGNGELFF
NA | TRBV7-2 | CASSSLSSYEQYF
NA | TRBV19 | CASSIGTVYSNEKLFF
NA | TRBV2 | CASSRQGSNEQFF
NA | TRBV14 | CASSQLRGGPSHYF
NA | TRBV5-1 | CASSWDTYGYTF
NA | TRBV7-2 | CASSFGTGTPYEQYF